This T cell receptor (beta chain) was recorded in a study of early T cells in non-severe SARS-CoV-2 infection. Individual cDNA molecules received unique molecular identifiers during library preparation. TCRdb redid the calling of the 5' RACE reads with MiXCR, one entry per CDR3 protein. The table records under 70,000 distinct CDR3 sequences, about 13% of them present only once. This clonotype is a singleton in its sample. A much larger clone sits a single nucleotide away, making a read error possible. Input material: whole blood. This TCR was recovered from an adult who was a healthcare worker with PCR-confirmed SARS-CoV-2 infection or an uninfected control (not recorded which).

CDR3 protein: CASSPSTGSAEKLFF. CDR3 nucleotides: TGTGCCAGCTCACCATCGACAGGGTCGGCCGAAAAACTGTTTTTT. The rearrangement links TRBV18 to TRBJ1-4; TRBD1 matches at 7 bases. This CDR3 contains 15 residues. V dropped 2 bases and J dropped 8; count of bases not matched to a gene: 8. Germline CDR1 is KGHSH and CDR2 is LQKENI. Full variable domain (remainder filled in from reference TRBV18 and TRBJ1-4): NAGVMQNPRHLVRRRGQEARLRCSPMKGHSHVYWYRQLPEEGLKFMVYLQKENIIDESGMPKERFSAEFPKEGPSILRIQQVVRGDSAAYFCASSPSTGSAEKLFFGSGTQLSVL.